The present TCR beta chain was sequenced within a study of blood T cells in healthy people across ages. Study in general: Using template switching, researchers captured about one barcoded beta molecule for each two T cells.

About this clonotype itself: What it binds is not known.

From germline, CDR1 is SGHKS and CDR2 YYEKEE (reference sequence). The CDR3 is 12 amino acids. The germline V and J ends were trimmed by 4 bases and 3 bases, with 8 bases remaining between them. Next came a second PCR, run for about 7 to 12 cycles, which used a sample-barcoded 5' primer along with a J-beta primer mix. TCRdb reanalysed the 5' RACE reads using MiXCR and keeps one entry per CDR3 protein. This table holds hundreds of thousands of distinct CDR3 sequences, roughly 41% found once. The study, taken as a whole, reports: Because sorting was not performed, PBMCs prevented conclusive naive versus antigen-experienced comparison. Older age went with lower TCR beta diversity per million T cells, in a roughly linear way.

This sequence originates from a man older than 75 in good health. The source material was blood. This chain joins TRBV5-5 and TRBJ2-7, with D maybe TRBD1 (5 bases). The CDR3 region has the DNA TGTGCCAGCAGCCAGGGAATCTACGAGCAGTACTTC. Translated: CASSQGIYEQYF.